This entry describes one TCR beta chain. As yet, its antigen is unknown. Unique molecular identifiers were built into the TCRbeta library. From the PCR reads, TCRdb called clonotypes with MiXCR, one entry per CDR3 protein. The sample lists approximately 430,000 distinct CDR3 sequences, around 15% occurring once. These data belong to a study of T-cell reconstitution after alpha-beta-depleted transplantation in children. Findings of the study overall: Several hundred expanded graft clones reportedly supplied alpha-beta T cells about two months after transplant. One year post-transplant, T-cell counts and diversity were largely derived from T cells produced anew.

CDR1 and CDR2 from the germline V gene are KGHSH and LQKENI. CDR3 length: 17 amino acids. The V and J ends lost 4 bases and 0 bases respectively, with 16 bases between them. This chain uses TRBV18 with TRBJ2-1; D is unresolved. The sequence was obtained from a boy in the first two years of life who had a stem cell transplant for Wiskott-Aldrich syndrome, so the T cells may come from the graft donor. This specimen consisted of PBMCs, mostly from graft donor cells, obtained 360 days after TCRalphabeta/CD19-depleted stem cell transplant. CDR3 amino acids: CASSLIPLEGSYNEQFF. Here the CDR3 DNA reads TGTGCCAGCTCACTTATCCCCCTAGAAGGCTCCTACAATGAGCAGTTCTTC.